This TCR beta chain comes out of a study of cytomegalovirus exposure and HLA in healthy donors. Study summary: Some 85 million unique TCRs, all from HLA-typed donors, were included in an early release of the data. Study results and limitations: The study recorded 150 to 200 TCR beta chains that were cytomegalovirus-associated. It was confirmed in vitro that three of the CMV-associated chains were specific for CMV antigens.

Primers included in the PCR were 60 Vbeta and 13 Jbeta primers. Libraries were prepared by immunoSEQ multiplex PCR; TCRdb keeps only in-frame clonotypes and omits some of them. The sample has roughly 130,000 clones; roughly 79% are singletons. Germline loops: CDR1 MNHEY, CDR2 SVGAGI. This CDR3 comprises 14 residues. Trimming took off 8 bases at V and 2 bases at J, with 15 bases between the two ends. The donors were healthy bone marrow donors. This clone has a single count. Its antigen is as yet unknown. Sequenced sample: PBMCs. This TCR derives from a woman aged 45 to 65 in good health and CMV-seronegative. The chain has TRBV6-5 and TRBJ1-1; weak D call: TRBD1 (5 bases). CDR3 in DNA: TGTGCCAGCCGCAGGGCTCTACTCAACACTGAAGCTTTCTTT. It encodes CASRRALLNTEAFF.